Presented here are 26 T cell receptor beta chains from one specimen sequenced in a study of blood T cell repertoires in COVID-19. The table came from immunoSEQ multiplex PCR; TCRdb's copy has only in-frame clones and leaves some out. Of some 180,000 clones listed, about 76% are singletons. Material: peripheral blood. The receptor set was obtained from a woman aged 40 to 50 with COVID-19, enrolled during active disease.

This clone was seen more than once but under ten times. The gene calls are TRBV9 and TRBJ2-6; TRBD2 might be the D (6 bases). The V gene lost 0 bases and the J gene lost 0 bases, with 19 bases spanning the gap. The CDR3 runs 20 residues. Germline V lookup: CDR1 SGDLS, CDR2 YYNGEE. The CDR3 is CASSVGRLGLLSSGANVLTF. The CDR3 nucleotides are TGTGCCAGCAGCGTAGGACGATTGGGACTCCTAAGCTCTGGGGCCAACGTCCTGACTTTC.

Points on this clone: An end of the junction differs from the germline gene, which may be a read error. V and J are TRBV6-2 or TRBV6-3 and TRBJ2-5; D is ambiguous. The CDR3 consists of 13 residues. The germline V gene has CDR1 MNHEY and CDR2 SVGEGT. The CDR3 here is CASSSIRQGTQYF. The CDR3 coding sequence is TGTGCCAGCAGCTCTATACGACAAGGGACCCAGTACTTC.

This chain connects TRBV28 to TRBJ1-2, with 7 bases identical to TRBD1. The germline V gene encodes CDR1 MDHEN and CDR2 SYDVKM. Trimming at V came to 6 bases and at J to 4 bases, leaving 8 bases not matched to a gene. The CDR3 consists of 14 residues. The CDR3 region has the DNA TGTGCCAGCAGAAGACAGGGCGACATCTATGGCTACACCTTC. Its protein is CASRRQGDIYGYTF.

The genes are TRBV7-2 and TRBJ2-3; possibly TRBD1 for D (5 bases). Germline-derived CDR1 and CDR2 are SGHTA and FQGNSA. The V end was cut by 2 bases, the J end by 3 bases, with 9 bases between. The CDR3 totals 14 residues. This CDR3 reads CASSLQGRTDTQYF. The CDR3 DNA reads as TGTGCCAGCAGCTTACAGGGCAGGACAGATACGCAGTATTTT.

This chain connects TRBV6-2 or TRBV6-3 to TRBJ2-5; D might be TRBD2 (6 bases). V lost 6 bases and J lost 2, with 13 bases in between. CDR1 is MNHEY, CDR2 SVGEGT, per germline. The length of the CDR3 is 14 residues. CDR3 protein: CASSLMGLQETQYF. Here the CDR3 DNA reads TGTGCCAGCAGCCTCATGGGACTTCAAGAGACCCAGTACTTC.

V is TRBV2 and J is TRBJ1-4, with 7 positions matching TRBD1. This CDR3 spans 15 amino acids. Germline CDR1 and CDR2: SNHLY and FYNNEI. V was clipped by 7 bases and J by 8 bases; unmatched bases: 13. This chain's CDR3 is CASIPWTGPGEKLFF. The CDR3 DNA is TGTGCCAGCATTCCCTGGACAGGTCCGGGAGAAAAACTGTTTTTT.

This chain uses TRBV5-1 with TRBJ1-1, with D perhaps matching TRBD1 (5 bases). The CDR3 spans 15 residues. Deletions cut 0 bases from V and 11 bases from J, with 20 bases between. Germline lookup yields CDR1 SGHRS and CDR2 YFSETQ. The CDR3 region has the DNA TGCGCCAGCAGCTTGGCCCAGCCGGGGGATCTCGGGGCTTTCTTT. It yields the protein CASSLAQPGDLGAFF.

The rearrangement links TRBV5-1 to TRBJ2-5; possibly TRBD1 for D (5 bases). The CDR3 consists of 14 residues. Germline-derived CDR1 and CDR2 are SGHRS and YFSETQ. Trimming pared 4 bases from V and 5 bases from J, leaving 15 bases between. Here the CDR3 DNA reads TGCGCCAGCAGCCCCCTTGGGGCATCGGAGACCCAGTACTTC. Amino acid sequence: CASSPLGASETQYF.

This clone was picked up one time. The CDR3 sequence is CASTDSYGYTF. As DNA, the CDR3 is TGTGCCAGCACCGACAGCTATGGCTACACCTTC. The rearrangement links TRBV12-3 or TRBV12-4 to TRBJ1-2, with D tentatively TRBD1 (5 bases). CDR3 length: 11 residues. V gave up 7 bases and J gave up 4 bases, with 7 bases separating them.

The chain employs TRBV7-9 and TRBJ2-4, with a possible D match to TRBD2 (6 bases). The CDR3 is made up of 19 amino acids. Germline V CDR1 and CDR2: SEHNR, FQNEAQ (reference sequence). V gave up 1 base and J gave up 0 bases, with 19 bases separating them. This CDR3 reads CASSLVVRSGELAKNIQYF. The CDR3 DNA is TGTGCCAGCAGCTTAGTTGTTCGTTCGGGGGAGTTAGCCAAAAACATTCAGTACTTC.

The genes are TRBV29-1 and TRBJ1-2; D gene ambiguous. CDR1 and CDR2 (germline): SQVTM, ANQGSEA. Trimming stripped 1 base from V and 3 bases from J, with 9 bases between. The CDR3 loop spans 13 amino acids. For the CDR3, the DNA is TGCAGCGTTGAAGGGGCTGGTGACTATGGCTACACCTTC. Translated, it gives CSVEGAGDYGYTF.

This chain connects TRBV5-1 to TRBJ1-1; D is possibly TRBD1 (5 bases). The CDR3 covers 15 residues. Germline values: CDR1 SGHRS, CDR2 YFSETQ. V lost 4 bases, J lost 0 bases, and 13 bases lay in between. The CDR3 sequence is CASSTTGLMNTEAFF. Written as DNA, the CDR3 is TGCGCCAGCAGCACCACGGGACTTATGAACACTGAAGCTTTCTTT.

The chain employs TRBV9 and TRBJ2-1; 10 bases are shared with TRBD2. The CDR3 spans 15 residues. V lost 5 bases, J lost 9 bases, and 11 bases stayed unmatched. Germline loops: CDR1 SGDLS, CDR2 YYNGEE. CDR3 nucleotides: TGTGCCAGCAGAAGCGGGGGGGCCGAATTTGGTGAGCAGTTCTTC. The encoded protein is CASRSGGAEFGEQFF.

This chain uses TRBV6-6 with TRBJ2-7, with 11 bases aligning to TRBD2. Looked up from germline, CDR1 is MNHNY and CDR2 is SVGAGI (reference sequence). V gave up 4 bases and J gave up 3 bases; unmatched junction bases: 5. The CDR3 spans 15 residues. The CDR3 protein is CASSSGLADIYEQYF. CDR3 DNA sequence: TGTGCCAGCAGTTCGGGACTAGCGGACATCTACGAGCAGTACTTC.

This sequence joins TRBV7-3 and TRBJ1-2; 9 bases are a match to TRBD1. Trimming took 5 bases from V and 7 from J; bases not matched to a gene: 5. This CDR3 has 13 amino acids. Germline CDR1 is SGHTA and CDR2 is FQGTGA. The CDR3 is CASSAGQGFGYTF. The CDR3 DNA follows: TGTGCCAGCAGCGCAGGACAGGGGTTTGGCTACACCTTC.

The chain employs TRBV6-1 and TRBJ1-1; tentatively, D is TRBD1 (5 bases). Germline values: CDR1 MNHNS, CDR2 SASEGT. Deletions cut 0 bases from V and 1 base from J, with 9 bases between. The CDR3 contains 15 residues. As DNA, the CDR3 is TGTGCCAGCAGTGAAGCAGGACAAGGGAACACTGAAGCTTTCTTT. Its protein product is CASSEAGQGNTEAFF.

There are a few counts of this clone. This chain joins TRBV5-1 and TRBJ2-1, with 10 bases fitting TRBD2. The junction had 6 bases not matched to a gene; V was cut back by 7 bases and J by 5 bases. This CDR3 has 14 residues. In germline, CDR1 is SGHRS, CDR2 YFSETQ. CDR3 sequence (DNA): TGCGCCAGCCGAGTAGCGGGAGGAAACAATGAGCAGTTCTTC. This translates into CASRVAGGNNEQFF.

The V gene is TRBV29-1, the J gene TRBJ1-2; the match to TRBD1 covers 10 bases. After removal of 4 bases from V and 7 bases from J, the junction contained 9 bases not matched to a gene. The CDR3 covers 14 residues. Germline CDR1 reads SQVTM; CDR2 reads ANQGSEA. The CDR3 region is CSVVSGQGWAGYTF. CDR3 nucleotides: TGCAGCGTTGTATCGGGACAGGGGTGGGCTGGCTACACCTTC.

The chain employs TRBV30 and TRBJ2-3, with a possible D match to TRBD1 (6 bases). Germline CDR1 reads GTSNPN; CDR2 reads SVGIG (reference sequence). CDR3 length equals 16 residues. V shed 2 bases and J shed 7 bases, with 22 bases lying between them. Written as DNA, the CDR3 is TGTGCCTGGAGTCGACTCTTTTGGGGGACAAGGAATACGCAGTATTTT. Translated, it gives CAWSRLFWGTRNTQYF.

The genes are TRBV12-3 or TRBV12-4 and TRBJ2-7; D remains ambiguous. The CDR3 length is 13 residues. Trimming left V 1 base short and J 2 bases short, with 6 bases between. CDR3 region: CASSLGQTYEQYF. In nucleotides, the CDR3 is TGTGCCAGCAGTTTAGGGCAAACCTACGAGCAGTACTTC.

The rearrangement links TRBV6-2 or TRBV6-3 to TRBJ2-1, with D perhaps TRBD2 (5 bases). The CDR3 covers 15 residues. Germline assignment: CDR1 MNHEY and CDR2 SVGEGT. V was trimmed by 6 bases and J by 2 bases, leaving 14 bases between them. As DNA, the CDR3 is TGTGCCAGCAGCTTACTGGACGGGGCCTACAATGAGCAGTTCTTC. Its protein product is CASSLLDGAYNEQFF.

The chain recombines TRBV6-2 or TRBV6-3 with TRBJ2-5; tentatively, D is TRBD2 (5 bases). Trimming removed 0 bases from V and 5 bases from J, with 10 bases in between. The CDR3 consists of 14 residues. CDR1 and CDR2 (germline): MNHEY, SVGEGT. CDR3 residues: CASSYSTGSETQYF. The CDR3 coding sequence is TGTGCCAGCAGTTACTCGACGGGGTCGGAGACCCAGTACTTC.

This chain connects TRBV3-1 (or the pseudogene TRBV3-2) to TRBJ2-7; 11 bases map to TRBD1. The V and J ends lost 1 base and 4 bases, in that order; junction bases with no gene match: 9. The germline V gene has CDR1 LGHDT and CDR2 YNNKEL (reference sequence). The CDR3 length is 17 residues. CDR3 region: CASSQGGGTGGLYEQYF. The CDR3 region has the DNA TGTGCCAGCAGCCAAGGAGGGGGGACAGGGGGACTATACGAGCAGTACTTC.

This chain links TRBV25-1 with TRBJ2-6; 12 bases fit TRBD2. CDR3 size: 18 residues. With 7 bases clipped from V and 0 bases from J, the junction kept 7 bases outside the gene matches. Germline-derived CDR1 and CDR2 are MGHDK and SYGVNS. CDR3 sequence reads: CASTPLAGGISGANVLTF. The CDR3 DNA follows: TGTGCCAGCACCCCCCTAGCGGGAGGGATCTCTGGGGCCAACGTCCTGACTTTC. The complete variable domain, with remaining parts taken from reference TRBV25-1 and TRBJ2-6, reads EADIYQTPRYLVIGTGKKITLECSQTMGHDKMYWYQQDPGMELHLIHYSYGVNSTEKGDLSSESTVSRIRTEHFPLTLESARPSHTSQYLCASTPLAGGISGANVLTFGAGSRLTVL.

The V gene is TRBV6-5, the J gene TRBJ1-1; tentatively, D is TRBD1 (5 bases). The CDR3 contains 14 residues. With 6 bases removed from V and 0 bases from J, the gap between germline ends came to 11 bases. Germline V gives CDR1 MNHEY, CDR2 SVGAGI. This chain's CDR3 is CASSRGHLNTEAFF. CDR3 nucleotides: TGTGCCAGCAGCCGCGGACACCTGAACACTGAAGCTTTCTTT.

CDR3 sequence reads: CASSPLRVQGIYGPYEQYF. DNA for the CDR3: TGTGCCAGCAGCCCACTCAGGGTACAGGGGATATACGGCCCCTACGAGCAGTACTTC. V usage is TRBV3-1 (or the pseudogene TRBV3-2) and J usage is TRBJ2-7, with 7 bases matching TRBD1. The germline CDR1 and CDR2 sequences are LGHDT and YNNKEL (reference sequence). V lost 4 bases and J lost 2; bases outside the gene matches: 20. CDR3 length equals 19 residues.